This T cell receptor (beta chain) comes out of a study of T cell responses to AZD1222 COVID-19 vaccine. Study-wide findings and caveats: No repertoire was sampled before or during the peak T cell response, only after it.

The CDR3 spans 12 residues. The germline gives CDR1 ENHRY, CDR2 SYGVKD. V dropped 4 bases and J dropped 7 bases, with 10 bases sitting between them. This clone occurred a few times. As yet, its antigen is unknown. Method: immunoSEQ multiplex PCR; TCRdb's copy keeps in-frame clones and lacks some. This table holds around 80,000 clones, around 82% found once. The V call is TRBV10-3, the J call TRBJ1-1; tentative D call: TRBD1 (6 bases). The sequencing used peripheral blood, collected 28 days after the second AZD1222 dose. This sequence originates from an adult who received the AZD1222 COVID-19 vaccine. Written as DNA, the CDR3 is TGTGCCATCAGTGGGGGACAAAGTGAAGCTTTCTTT. Translation gives CAISGGQSEAFF.